The source of this T cell receptor (beta chain) is a study of blood T cell repertoires in COVID-19. Study-wide context: Sources were T cells, B-cell-depleted T cells, or PBMCs; the material itself was cDNA or gDNA.

As handled by the study authors: Reference gene primer amplification gave nucleated cell count estimates. Generated by immunoSEQ multiplex PCR, the TCRdb table keeps only in-frame clones and is missing some. V, J and clone size are taken as reported in that table, and D and trimming were inferred from the DNA itself. The sample consists of more than 90,000 clones, roughly 82% of them appearing once. V was trimmed by 4 bases and J by 8 bases, leaving 15 bases between them. CDR3 length equals 14 residues. Per germline, CDR1 SGHRS and CDR2 YFSETQ. The V call is TRBV5-1, the J call TRBJ1-4, with D possibly being TRBD1 (6 bases). Sequenced: peripheral blood. The receptor was derived from an elderly man with acute or convalescent COVID-19. The CDR3 is CASSPQGLWEKLFF. The CDR3 nucleotides read TGCGCCAGCAGCCCACAGGGTTTATGGGAAAAACTGTTTTTT.